This TCR beta chain comes out of a study of cytomegalovirus exposure and HLA in healthy donors. Across the study: HLA-typed donors were the source of 83 million or so unique TCRs, which an early data release held. Study results and caveats: Later findings reportedly placed an Asian-associated ancestry cluster below the approximately 670-donor mean for N-insertions. A later analysis linked a missense variant in DCLRE1C to the trimming of TCR beta V and J genes. The study recorded 164 TCR beta chains that were cytomegalovirus-associated.

The CDR3 contains 14 residues. Germline V gene lookup returns CDR1 SGHRS and CDR2 YFSETQ. After removal of 4 bases from V and 10 bases from J, the junction contained 7 bases not matched to a gene. The PCR used 60 Vbeta and 13 Jbeta primers. Method: immunoSEQ multiplex PCR; TCRdb's copy keeps in-frame clones and lacks some. The sample has some 150,000 clones, about 82% seen once. Details on this clone: Its antigen is currently unknown.

Input material: PBMCs. The J gene is TRBJ1-6, the V gene TRBV5-1, with TRBD1 identical over 8 bases. This sequence was found in a woman aged 35 to 49 in good health and CMV-seropositive. The CDR3, as DNA: TGCGCCAGCAGCCCCGGACAGGGTAAATCACCCCTCCACTTT. It translates to CASSPGQGKSPLHF.